This entry is about one T cell receptor beta chain. Its antigen is undetermined. This specimen belongs to a study of post-analysis software for immune sequencing data. Study summary: The cohort encompassed relapsing-remitting, secondary progressive and progressive-relapsing multiple sclerosis disease courses.

The TCR beta cDNA libraries contained unique molecular identifiers. Roughly 500,000 cDNA molecules were obtained from roughly 0.93 to 9.6 million T cells. In TCRdb, the PCR reads were re-called with MiXCR into one record per CDR3 protein. The sample yields hundreds of thousands of distinct CDR3 sequences, approximately 60% seen once. Overall study results and limits: Under F measure analysis, samples from one preparation batch co-clustered strongly.

What was sequenced was blood. The TCR sequence derives from a girl aged 2 to 10 with multiple sclerosis.

The CDR3 DNA is TGTGCCAGCAGCTTAGGACAGGGGCAATACAATGAGCAGTTCTTC. Translation gives CASSLGQGQYNEQFF. The rearrangement links TRBV11-2 to TRBJ2-1, with 8 bases aligning to TRBD1. The CDR3 spans 15 residues. Germline CDR1 and CDR2: SGHAT and FQNNGV. V trimming: 1 base; J trimming: 4 bases; junction bases outside the gene matches: 3.